The 28 T cell receptor beta chains given below trace back to one sample, sequenced in a study of T cells in Graves' hyperthyroidism and ophthalmopathy. Template material for amplifying TCR beta CDR3 regions consisted of RNA transcripts. First-round RT-PCR targeting the TCR CDR3 was performed with the HTBI primer set. TCRdb fed the multiplex PCR reads into MiXCR, producing one record per CDR3 protein. The table lists more than 350,000 distinct CDR3 sequences, roughly 15% of them singletons, with roughly 19% in the top ten. The sequencing sample was made of blood. The receptors here all came from a woman aged 55-69 years with Graves' ophthalmopathy.

In this sample, this clonotype turned up many times. The V call is TRBV28, the J call TRBJ2-3; tentative D call: TRBD2 (5 bases). V gave up 2 bases and J gave up 2 bases, with 11 bases separating them. This CDR3 has 15 amino acids. CDR1 is MDHEN, CDR2 SYDVKM, per germline. In DNA, the CDR3 is TGTGCCAGCAGTTTAACGGCGGGTTTCACAGATACGCAGTATTTT. Translation gives CASSLTAGFTDTQYF.

At least ten counts were recorded for this clonotype. The chain links TRBV14 to TRBJ2-5; 11 bases map to TRBD1. The germline V gene has CDR1 SGHDN and CDR2 FVKESK. J gave up 4 bases and V 6 bases, and 4 bases lay outside the gene matches. This CDR3 region has 14 residues. CDR3 amino acids: CASRPGTGGETQYF. The DNA for the CDR3 is TGTGCCAGCAGACCCGGGACAGGGGGAGAGACCCAGTACTTC.

This clonotype appeared many times. The chain has TRBV29-1 and TRBJ2-1, with unresolved D. Per germline, CDR1 SQVTM and CDR2 ANQGSEA. V was shortened by 5 bases and J by 4 bases, with 12 bases between the two germline ends. There are 13 residues in the CDR3. DNA of the CDR3: TGCAGCGTTTGGTGGGCTGGGTACAATGAGCAGTTCTTC. It codes for CSVWWAGYNEQFF.

The table lists this clonotype with many counts. The rearrangement joins TRBV6-2 or TRBV6-3 to TRBJ2-7; 7 nucleotides line up with TRBD1. This CDR3 has 13 residues. Germline assignment: CDR1 MNHEY and CDR2 SVGEGT. J gave up 2 bases and V 6 bases, and 4 bases lay outside the gene matches. CDR3 sequence reads: CASSRGQAYEQYF. In DNA form, the CDR3 reads TGTGCCAGCAGCCGTGGACAGGCCTACGAGCAGTACTTC.

A remark on this clonotype: A read error may explain this, as a much larger clone is one base away. This chain links TRBV2 with TRBJ2-7; tentatively, D is TRBD2 (5 bases). This CDR3 spans 12 amino acids. The germline V gene has CDR1 SNHLY and CDR2 FYNNEI. The CDR3 nucleotides read TGTGCCAGCAGCGAGAGTGACTACGGGCAGTACTTC. This codes for CASSESDYGQYF.

The genes are TRBV25-1 and TRBJ2-1, with D perhaps TRBD2 (5 bases). Germline V CDR1 and CDR2: MGHDK, SYGVNS. The CDR3 loop spans 15 amino acids. V was clipped by 1 base and J by 9 bases, with 16 bases between them. CDR3 sequence: CASSEFVGEGSEQFF. The CDR3 region has the DNA TGTGCCAGCAGTGAATTCGTGGGAGAGGGTAGTGAGCAGTTCTTC.

The chain carries TRBV6-2 or TRBV6-3 and TRBJ1-2; 8 bases map to TRBD1. CDR1 is MNHEY, CDR2 SVGEGT, per germline. Germline trimming cut 7 bases from V and 9 bases from J; bases unmatched to any gene: 10. The length of the CDR3 is 13 residues. CDR3 in amino acids: CASTPDRAISYTF. CDR3 DNA: TGTGCCAGCACCCCGGACAGGGCTATCAGCTACACCTTC.

Regarding this clonotype: This may arise from a read error, as a much more abundant clone is one base away. The CDR3 does not close with the conserved phenylalanine or tryptophan, likely indicating a read error. V and J are TRBV2 and TRBJ2-5, with D unclear. Between the trimmed V and J ends, which lost 7 bases and 5 bases, there was a span of 8 bases. CDR1 is SNHLY, CDR2 FYNNEI, per germline. CDR3 length: 11 residues. CDR3 nucleotide sequence: TGTGCCAGCAATGTGGGTGAGACCCAGTACCTC. It encodes CASNVGETQYL.

The chain carries TRBV19 and TRBJ2-3; 7 positions match TRBD1. This CDR3 region has 14 residues. Per the germline V gene, CDR1 is LNHDA and CDR2 is SQIVND (reference sequence). V gave up 8 bases and J gave up 1 base; unmatched junction bases: 6. In nucleotides, the CDR3 is TGTGCCAGTCGTACAGGGGCGGGCACAGATACGCAGTATTTT. This translates into CASRTGAGTDTQYF. The full variable domain, its missing parts supplied by reference TRBV19 and TRBJ2-3, is DGGITQSPKYLFRKEGQNVTLSCEQNLNHDAMYWYRQDPGQGLRLIYYSQIVNDFQKGDIAEGYSVSREKKESFPLTVTSAQKNPTAFYLCASRTGAGTDTQYFGPGTRLTVL.

This clonotype was counted many times. This chain joins TRBV7-2 and TRBJ2-1; 9 bases match TRBD2. Germline V lookup: CDR1 SGHTA, CDR2 FQGNSA. This CDR3 contains 15 residues. Trimming removed 1 base from V and 5 bases from J; junction bases left unmatched: 3. The CDR3 region is CASSLGGTSHNEQFF. The CDR3 nucleotides are TGTGCCAGCAGCTTAGGGGGGACTAGCCACAATGAGCAGTTCTTC.

Many counts were recorded for this clonotype. The chain's CDR3 is CASSQHGTSGRGNEQYF. Here the CDR3 DNA reads TGTGCCAGCAGCCAGCACGGGACTAGCGGGAGAGGGAACGAGCAGTACTTC. V and J are TRBV3-1 and TRBJ2-7; 14 nucleotides match TRBD2. Germline values: CDR1 LGHDT, CDR2 YNNKEL (reference sequence). The junction had 9 bases not matched to a gene; V was cut back by 3 bases and J by 5 bases. The CDR3 consists of 17 residues.

There are a few counts of this clonotype. The rearrangement uses TRBV5-6 and TRBJ2-2, with 9 positions matching TRBD1. With V trimmed by 4 bases and J by 4 bases, 14 bases remained unmatched. CDR1 SGHDT and CDR2 YYEEEE come from the germline V gene. The CDR3 loop spans 18 amino acids. CDR3 sequence: CASSKAGTGGWGTGELFF. CDR3 in DNA: TGTGCCAGCAGCAAGGCCGGTACAGGGGGCTGGGGCACCGGGGAGCTGTTTTTT.

The table lists this clonotype with many counts. The V gene is TRBV3-1, the J gene TRBJ2-5; 7 bases fit TRBD2. From germline, CDR1 is LGHDT and CDR2 YNNKEL (reference sequence). The V and J ends lost 0 bases and 2 bases, in that order; junction bases with no gene match: 9. The CDR3 length is 17 residues. The CDR3 protein is CASSQDVPGGGQETQYF. The CDR3 coding sequence is TGTGCCAGCAGCCAAGATGTGCCGGGAGGAGGGCAAGAGACCCAGTACTTC.

This clonotype came up many times. The rearrangement links TRBV11-1 to TRBJ2-1, with D unclear. The CDR3 totals 15 residues. V was cut by 6 bases and J by 7 bases, with 19 bases left in between. The V gene's germline CDR1 is SGHAT and CDR2 FQDESV (reference sequence). In nucleotides, the CDR3 is TGTGCCAGCAGTTTCCACAGTCCAGTGGAGAATGAGCAGTTCTTC. Protein sequence: CASSFHSPVENEQFF.

This clonotype was seen ten or more times. The J gene is TRBJ2-7, the V gene TRBV6-1; D is uncertain. Trimming stripped 3 bases from V and 7 bases from J, with 13 bases between. The CDR3 is made up of 13 amino acids. CDR1 and CDR2 (germline): MNHNS, SASEGT. The CDR3 DNA reads TGTGCCAGCAGTGACCGGGCCCCCGTGGAGCAGTACTTC. The encoded protein is CASSDRAPVEQYF.

There are many counts of this clonotype. The chain is built from TRBV5-1 and TRBJ2-7, with D tentatively TRBD1 (5 bases). The CDR3 extends over 13 amino acids. Germline V gene sequence: CDR1 SGHRS, CDR2 YFSETQ. Trimming removed 6 bases at V and 2 bases at J, with 12 bases between. This CDR3 reads CASTQGGTYEQYF. In DNA form, the CDR3 reads TGCGCCAGCACCCAGGGCGGTACCTACGAGCAGTACTTC. The full variable domain, completed using reference TRBV5-1 and TRBJ2-7, is KAGVTQTPRYLIKTRGQQVTLSCSPISGHRSVSWYQQTPGQGLQFLFEYFSETQRNKGNFPGRFSGRQFSNSRSEMNVSTLELGDSALYLCASTQGGTYEQYFGPGTRLTVT.

This clonotype was seen ten or more times. The rearrangement links TRBV2 to TRBJ2-5; the match to TRBD1 covers 11 bases. Germline V gene data show CDR1 as SNHLY and CDR2 as FYNNEI. The CDR3 runs 15 residues. V lost 1 base and J lost 6; bases outside the gene matches: 4. The CDR3 nucleotides are TGTGCCAGCAGTGAAGAGGGACAGGGGGATCAGACCCAGTACTTC. It translates to CASSEEGQGDQTQYF. Looking up the rest from reference TRBV2 and TRBJ2-5 gives the full variable domain: EPEVTQTPSHQVTQMGQEVILRCVPISNHLYFYWYRQILGQKVEFLVSFYNNEISEKSEIFDDQFSVERPDGSNFTLKIRSTKLEDSAMYFCASSEEGQGDQTQYFGPGTRLLVL.

The chain has TRBV6-1 and TRBJ2-7; 9 bases fit TRBD2. Germline lookup yields CDR1 MNHNS and CDR2 SASEGT. J was trimmed by 3 bases and V by 5 bases; bases with no gene match: 8. The CDR3 is 15 residues long. The CDR3 coding sequence is TGTGCCAGCAGTACACTGGCGGGAGGGATCTACGAGCAGTACTTC. This gives the protein CASSTLAGGIYEQYF.

The chain uses TRBV6-5 and TRBJ2-7; 12 bases are a match to TRBD1. Germline CDR1 MNHEY, CDR2 SVGAGI. CDR3 length equals 15 residues. V shed 4 bases, J shed 5 bases, and the junction held 6 bases outside the gene matches. The CDR3 DNA follows: TGTGCCAGCAGTTCCGGGACAGGGGGCTGGAACGAGCAGTACTTC. Its protein product is CASSSGTGGWNEQYF.

There are many counts of this clonotype. The CDR3 region is CASSPGRTGRNSPLHF. The CDR3 DNA reads as TGTGCCAGCAGCCCGGGGCGGACAGGTCGAAATTCACCCCTCCACTTT. The V gene is TRBV12-3 or TRBV12-4, the J gene TRBJ1-6; TRBD1 matches 7 bases. CDR3 length: 16 amino acids. V gave up 6 bases and J gave up 7 bases; unmatched junction bases: 12.

A remark on this clonotype: The germline gene is not matched at one end of the junction; a read error may be the cause. The V gene is TRBV7-2, the J gene TRBJ1-2; maybe TRBD1 (6 bases). The CDR3 is 13 amino acids. Germline V gene lookup returns CDR1 SGHTA and CDR2 FQGNSA. DNA for the CDR3: TGTGCCAGCAGCCTTACAGGGTCAAATGGCTACGCCTTC. Translated: CASSLTGSNGYAF.

This clonotype appeared many times. The chain employs TRBV20-1 and TRBJ2-7; 10 nucleotides agree with TRBD1. V shed 6 bases and J 2 bases; nucleotides not matched to a gene: 7. Germline values: CDR1 DFQATT, CDR2 SNEGSKA (reference sequence). The CDR3 has 14 residues. The CDR3 here is CSAQAGTGAYEQYF. In DNA, the CDR3 is TGCAGTGCCCAAGCCGGGACAGGGGCCTACGAGCAGTACTTC.

This clonotype turned up a few times. This rearrangement joins TRBV6-2 or TRBV6-3 to TRBJ1-1, with D unclear. The germline CDR1 and CDR2 sequences are MNHEY and SVGEGT. The germline V and J ends were trimmed by 5 bases and 1 base, with 14 bases remaining between them. This CDR3 region has 15 residues. The CDR3 loop is CASSHQDGRNTEAFF. The CDR3 DNA sequence: TGTGCCAGCAGTCACCAAGACGGGAGGAACACTGAAGCTTTCTTT.

Many counts were recorded for this clonotype. The chain couples TRBV3-1 to TRBJ2-3; the D gene is possibly TRBD2 (6 bases). This CDR3 has 15 residues. V was pared by 4 bases and J by 3 bases, with 14 bases between. CDR1 is LGHDT, CDR2 YNNKEL, per germline (reference sequence). This CDR3 is CASSPGLTETDTQYF. The CDR3 DNA follows: TGTGCCAGCAGCCCGGGACTTACGGAGACAGATACGCAGTATTTT.

This clonotype was seen ten or more times. The J gene is TRBJ2-2, the V gene TRBV5-1; D tentatively reads TRBD1 or TRBD2 (5 bases each). V was cut by 4 bases and J by 4 bases, with 14 bases left in between. Germline V lookup: CDR1 SGHRS, CDR2 YFSETQ. CDR3 size: 15 residues. The CDR3 protein is CASSLQEAGTGELFF. DNA for the CDR3: TGCGCCAGCAGCCTACAGGAGGCCGGCACCGGGGAGCTGTTTTTT.

In its sample, this clonotype was seen many times. The J gene is TRBJ2-7, the V gene TRBV5-5, with a weak D call TRBD2 (5 bases). Germline V gene lookup returns CDR1 SGHKS and CDR2 YYEKEE (reference sequence). Between the trimmed V and J ends, which lost 6 bases and 3 bases, there was a span of 16 bases. The CDR3 is 14 residues long. CDR3 nucleotides: TGTGCCAGCAAGCGGAGAGCAGAACACTACGAGCAGTACTTC. This translates into CASKRRAEHYEQYF. Filled out from reference TRBV5-5 and TRBJ2-7, the complete variable domain reads DAGVTQSPTHLIKTRGQQVTLRCSPISGHKSVSWYQQVLGQGPQFIFQYYEKEERGRGNFPDRFSARQFPNYSSELNVNALLLGDSALYLCASKRRAEHYEQYFGPGTRLTVT.

This clonotype was seen repeatedly, ten times or more. This sequence joins TRBV20-1 and TRBJ2-1, with 14 bases identical to TRBD2. The trim removed 2 bases at V and 12 bases at J, leaving 9 bases unmatched. The germline V gene encodes CDR1 DFQATT and CDR2 SNEGSKA (reference sequence). The CDR3 totals 15 residues. The CDR3 region has the DNA TGCAGTGCTAGAACCGGGACTAGCGGGAGTTCCGGGCAGTTCTTC. This codes for CSARTGTSGSSGQFF.

This chain links TRBV20-1 with TRBJ2-3, with D tentatively TRBD2 (7 bases). Germline V lookup: CDR1 DFQATT, CDR2 SNEGSKA (reference sequence). The CDR3 loop spans 15 amino acids. V was shortened by 1 base and J by 4 bases, with 15 bases between the two germline ends. Written as DNA, the CDR3 is TGCAGTGCTAGAGGTGTGGGGGGGCCGGCAGATACGCAGTATTTT. It specifies CSARGVGGPADTQYF.